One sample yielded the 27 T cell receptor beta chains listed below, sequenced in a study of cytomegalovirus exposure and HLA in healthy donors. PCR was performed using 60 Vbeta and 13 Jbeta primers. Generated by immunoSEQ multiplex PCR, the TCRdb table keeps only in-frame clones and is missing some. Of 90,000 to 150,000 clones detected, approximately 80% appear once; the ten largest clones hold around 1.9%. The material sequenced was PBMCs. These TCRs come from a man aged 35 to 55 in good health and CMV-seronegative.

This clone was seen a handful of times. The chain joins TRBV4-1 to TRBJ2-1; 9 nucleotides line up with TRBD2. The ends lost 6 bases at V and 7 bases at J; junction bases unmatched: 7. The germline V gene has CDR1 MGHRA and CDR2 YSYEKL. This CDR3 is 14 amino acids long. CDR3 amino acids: CASRSSGIGNEQFF. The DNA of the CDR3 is TGCGCCAGCAGATCTAGCGGGATTGGGAATGAGCAGTTCTTC.

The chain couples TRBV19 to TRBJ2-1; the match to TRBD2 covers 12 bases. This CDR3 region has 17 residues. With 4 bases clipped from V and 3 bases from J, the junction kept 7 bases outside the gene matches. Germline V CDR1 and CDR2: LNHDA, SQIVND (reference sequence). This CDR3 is CASSTVASGGVYNEQFF. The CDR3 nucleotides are TGTGCCAGTAGTACTGTGGCTAGCGGGGGGGTCTACAATGAGCAGTTCTTC. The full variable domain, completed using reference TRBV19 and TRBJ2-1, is DGGITQSPKYLFRKEGQNVTLSCEQNLNHDAMYWYRQDPGQGLRLIYYSQIVNDFQKGDIAEGYSVSREKKESFPLTVTSAQKNPTAFYLCASSTVASGGVYNEQFFGPGTRLTVL.

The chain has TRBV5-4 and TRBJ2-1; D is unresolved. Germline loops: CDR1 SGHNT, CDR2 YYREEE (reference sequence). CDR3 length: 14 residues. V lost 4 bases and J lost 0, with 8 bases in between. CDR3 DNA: TGTGCCAGCAGCGGAGATAGCTCCTACAATGAGCAGTTCTTC. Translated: CASSGDSSYNEQFF.

The DNA for the CDR3 is TGCGCCAGCAGCCAAGCGGACAGGGGTACTGAAAAACTGTTTTTT. It codes for CASSQADRGTEKLFF. V gene TRBV4-3 combines with J gene TRBJ1-4; 9 nucleotides agree with TRBD1. This CDR3 is 15 amino acids long. After removal of 1 base from V and 7 bases from J, the junction contained 4 bases not matched to a gene. The germline V gene encodes CDR1 LGHNA and CDR2 YSLEER.

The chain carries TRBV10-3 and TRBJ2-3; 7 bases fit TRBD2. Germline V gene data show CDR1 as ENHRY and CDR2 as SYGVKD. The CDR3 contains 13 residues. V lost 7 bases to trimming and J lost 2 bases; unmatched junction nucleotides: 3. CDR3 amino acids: CAITSGSTDTQYF. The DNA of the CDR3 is TGTGCCATCACTAGCGGCTCCACAGATACGCAGTATTTT.

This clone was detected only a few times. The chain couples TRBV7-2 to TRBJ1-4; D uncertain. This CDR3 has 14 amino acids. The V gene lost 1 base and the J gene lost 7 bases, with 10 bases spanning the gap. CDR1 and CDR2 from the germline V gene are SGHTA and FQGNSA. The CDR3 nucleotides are TGTGCCAGCAGCTTAGGGCTATCGGGTGAAAAACTGTTTTTT. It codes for CASSLGLSGEKLFF.

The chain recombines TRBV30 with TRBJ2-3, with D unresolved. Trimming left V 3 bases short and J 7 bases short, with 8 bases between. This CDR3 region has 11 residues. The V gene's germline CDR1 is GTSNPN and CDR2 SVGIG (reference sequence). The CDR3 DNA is TGTGCCTGGAGAACCAGGAATACGCAGTATTTT. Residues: CAWRTRNTQYF.

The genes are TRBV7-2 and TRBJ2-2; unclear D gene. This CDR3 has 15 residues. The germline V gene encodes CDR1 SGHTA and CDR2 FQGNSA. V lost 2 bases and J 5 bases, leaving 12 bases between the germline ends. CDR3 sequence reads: CASSLMQRKTGELFF. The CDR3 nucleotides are TGTGCCAGCAGCTTAATGCAGAGGAAAACCGGGGAGCTGTTTTTT.

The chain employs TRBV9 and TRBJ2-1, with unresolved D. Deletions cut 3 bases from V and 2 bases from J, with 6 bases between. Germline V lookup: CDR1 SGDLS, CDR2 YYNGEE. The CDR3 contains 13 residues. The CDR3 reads CASSGSPYNEQFF. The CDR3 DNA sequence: TGTGCCAGCAGCGGTAGCCCCTACAATGAGCAGTTCTTC.

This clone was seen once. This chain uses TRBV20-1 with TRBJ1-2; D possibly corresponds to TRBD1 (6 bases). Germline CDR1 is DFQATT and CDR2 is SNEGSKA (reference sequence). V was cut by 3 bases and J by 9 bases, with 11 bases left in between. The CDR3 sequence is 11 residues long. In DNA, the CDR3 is TGCAGTGCTAGGGACCGGGACAGCTACACCTTC. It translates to CSARDRDSYTF.

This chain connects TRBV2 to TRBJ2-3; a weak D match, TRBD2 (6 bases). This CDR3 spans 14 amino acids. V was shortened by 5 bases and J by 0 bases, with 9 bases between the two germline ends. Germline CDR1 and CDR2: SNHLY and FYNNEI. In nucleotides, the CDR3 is TGTGCCAGCAGTAGGGACTTAAGCACAGATACGCAGTATTTT. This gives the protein CASSRDLSTDTQYF.

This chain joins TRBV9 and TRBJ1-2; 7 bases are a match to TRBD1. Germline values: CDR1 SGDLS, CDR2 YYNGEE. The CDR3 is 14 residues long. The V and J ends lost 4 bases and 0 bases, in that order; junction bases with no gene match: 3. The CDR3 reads CASSRGTANYGYTF. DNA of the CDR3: TGTGCCAGCAGCAGGGGGACAGCTAACTATGGCTACACCTTC.

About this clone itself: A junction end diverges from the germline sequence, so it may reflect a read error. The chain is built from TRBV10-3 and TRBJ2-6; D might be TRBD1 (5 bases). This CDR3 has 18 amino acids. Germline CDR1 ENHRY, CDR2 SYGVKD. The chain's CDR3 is CAISESNSLLSGANGLTF. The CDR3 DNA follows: TGTGCCATCAGTGAGTCTAATAGCCTCCTCTCTGGGGCCAACGGCCTGACTTTC.

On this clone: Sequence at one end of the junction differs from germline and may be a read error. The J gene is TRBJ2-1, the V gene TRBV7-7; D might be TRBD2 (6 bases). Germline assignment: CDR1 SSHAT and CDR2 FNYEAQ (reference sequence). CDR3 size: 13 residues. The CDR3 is CASSLVAAGEQFF. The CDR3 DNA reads TGTGCTAGCAGCTTAGTAGCGGCGGGTGAGCAGTTCTTC.

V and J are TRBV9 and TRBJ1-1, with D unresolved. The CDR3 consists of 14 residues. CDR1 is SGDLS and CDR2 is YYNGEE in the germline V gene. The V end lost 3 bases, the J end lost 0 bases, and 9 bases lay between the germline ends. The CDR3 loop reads CASSEAGMNTEAFF. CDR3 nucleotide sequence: TGTGCCAGCAGCGAGGCGGGCATGAACACTGAAGCTTTCTTT.

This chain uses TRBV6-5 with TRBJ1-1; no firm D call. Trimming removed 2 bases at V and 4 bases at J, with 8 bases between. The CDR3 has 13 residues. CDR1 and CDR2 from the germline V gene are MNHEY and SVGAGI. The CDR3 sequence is CASSYVGRTEAFF. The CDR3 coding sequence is TGTGCCAGCAGTTACGTGGGCCGCACTGAAGCTTTCTTT.

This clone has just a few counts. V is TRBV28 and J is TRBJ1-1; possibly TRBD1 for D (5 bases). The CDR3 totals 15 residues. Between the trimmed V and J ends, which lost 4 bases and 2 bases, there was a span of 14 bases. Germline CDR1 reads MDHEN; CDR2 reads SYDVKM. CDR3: CASSSTTAGNTEAFF. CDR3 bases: TGTGCCAGCAGTTCGACGACAGCAGGAAACACTGAAGCTTTCTTT.

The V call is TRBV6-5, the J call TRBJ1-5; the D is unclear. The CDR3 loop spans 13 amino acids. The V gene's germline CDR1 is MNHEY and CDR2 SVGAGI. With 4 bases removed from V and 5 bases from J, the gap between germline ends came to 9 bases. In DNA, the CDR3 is TGTGCCAGCAGTTCTACCACTTATCAGCCCCAGCATTTT. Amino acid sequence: CASSSTTYQPQHF.

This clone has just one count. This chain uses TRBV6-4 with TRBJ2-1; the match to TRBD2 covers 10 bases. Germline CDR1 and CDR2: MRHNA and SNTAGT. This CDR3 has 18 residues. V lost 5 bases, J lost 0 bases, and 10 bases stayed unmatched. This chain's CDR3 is CASSQTSGPGVSYNEQFF. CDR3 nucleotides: TGTGCCAGCAGTCAGACTAGCGGGCCCGGGGTCTCCTACAATGAGCAGTTCTTC.

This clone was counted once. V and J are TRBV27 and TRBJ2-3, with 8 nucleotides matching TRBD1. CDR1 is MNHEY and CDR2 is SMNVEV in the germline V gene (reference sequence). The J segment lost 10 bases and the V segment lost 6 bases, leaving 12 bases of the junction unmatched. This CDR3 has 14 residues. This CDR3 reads CASSYAGQGMAQYF. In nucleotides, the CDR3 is TGTGCCAGCAGCTACGCCGGACAGGGAATGGCGCAGTATTTT.

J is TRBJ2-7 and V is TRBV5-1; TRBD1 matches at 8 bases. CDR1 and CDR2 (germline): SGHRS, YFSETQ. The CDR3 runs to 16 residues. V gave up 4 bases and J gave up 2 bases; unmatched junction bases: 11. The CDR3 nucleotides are TGCGCCAGCAGCGGAGGACAGGGACGTGAGGCCTACGAGCAGTACTTC. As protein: CASSGGQGREAYEQYF.

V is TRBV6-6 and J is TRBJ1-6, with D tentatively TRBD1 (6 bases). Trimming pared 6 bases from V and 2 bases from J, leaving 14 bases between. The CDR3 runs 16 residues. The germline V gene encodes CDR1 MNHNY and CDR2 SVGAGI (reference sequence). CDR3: CASRTAGGTYNSPLHF. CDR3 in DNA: TGTGCCAGCAGGACAGCGGGGGGCACCTATAATTCACCCCTCCACTTT.

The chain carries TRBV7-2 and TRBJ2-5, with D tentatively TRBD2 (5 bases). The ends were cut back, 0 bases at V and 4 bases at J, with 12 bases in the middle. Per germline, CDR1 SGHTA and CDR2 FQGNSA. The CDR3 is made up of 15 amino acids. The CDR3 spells CASSLAPGIGETQYF. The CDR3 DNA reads TGTGCCAGCAGCTTAGCGCCGGGAATAGGAGAGACCCAGTACTTC. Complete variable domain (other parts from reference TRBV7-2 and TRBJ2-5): GAGVSQSPSNKVTEKGKDVELRCDPISGHTALYWYRQSLGQGLEFLIYFQGNSAPDKSGLPSDRFSAERTGGSVSTLTIQRTQQEDSAVYLCASSLAPGIGETQYFGPGTRLLVL.

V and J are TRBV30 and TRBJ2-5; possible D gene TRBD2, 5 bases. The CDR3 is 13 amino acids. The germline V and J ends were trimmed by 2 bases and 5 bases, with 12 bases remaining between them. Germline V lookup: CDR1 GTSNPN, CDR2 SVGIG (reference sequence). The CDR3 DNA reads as TGTGCCTGGAGTACCCGACGAGGGGAGACCCAGTACTTC. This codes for CAWSTRRGETQYF.

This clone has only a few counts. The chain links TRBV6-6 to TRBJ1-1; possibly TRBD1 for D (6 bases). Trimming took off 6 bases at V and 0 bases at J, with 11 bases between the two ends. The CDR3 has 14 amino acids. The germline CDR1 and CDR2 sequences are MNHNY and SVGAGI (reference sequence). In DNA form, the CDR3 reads TGTGCCAGCAGCTTCGGACAGCTGAACACTGAAGCTTTCTTT. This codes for CASSFGQLNTEAFF.

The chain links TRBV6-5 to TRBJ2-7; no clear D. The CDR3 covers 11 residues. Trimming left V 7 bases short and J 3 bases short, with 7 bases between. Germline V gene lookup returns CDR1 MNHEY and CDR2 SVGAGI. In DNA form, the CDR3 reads TGTGCCAGCAAGTCTAGCTACGAGCAGTACTTC. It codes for CASKSSYEQYF.

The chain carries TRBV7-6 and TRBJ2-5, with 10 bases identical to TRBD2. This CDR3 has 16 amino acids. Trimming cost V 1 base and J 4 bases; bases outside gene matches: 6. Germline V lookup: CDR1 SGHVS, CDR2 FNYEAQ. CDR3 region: CASSLVWASGRETQYF. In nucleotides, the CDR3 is TGTGCCAGCAGCTTAGTGTGGGCTAGCGGGAGAGAGACCCAGTACTTC.